This T cell receptor (beta chain) came from a study of identical twins. The CDR3 has 17 amino acids. V gave up 3 bases and J gave up 3 bases; unmatched junction bases: 11. CDR1 is SGHDN, CDR2 FVKESK, per germline. From the 5' RACE reads, TCRdb called clonotypes with MiXCR, one entry per CDR3 protein. The sample lists about 690,000 distinct CDR3 sequences, less than 7% seen once, with about 1.8% in the top ten. The sample consisted of naive T cells sorted from blood. The V and J genes are TRBV14 and TRBJ1-2; 9 bases map to TRBD1. The receptor was isolated from a man between 18 and 35 years old in good health. CDR3 sequence reads: CASSQTRGTGNHYGYTF. The CDR3 coding sequence is TGTGCCAGCAGCCAGACTCGCGGGACAGGGAATCACTATGGCTACACCTTC.